This TCR beta chain appears in the sequencing data of a study of cytomegalovirus exposure and HLA in healthy donors (dated by TCRdb to 2016 to 2017). Background for the entire study: An earlier analysis of approximately 550 of the donors reported 250 to 300 Gb of sequence data and around 110 million unique TCR beta sequences from about 180 million T cells. Roughly 300 gigabases of sequencing data and 70 million to 95 million unique TCR sequences made up an early release that covered roughly 670 HLA-typed donors. Of the 300 to 450 genotyped donors, approximately 80% were placed in the genetic ancestry cluster associated with self-reported Caucasian donors. The study aimed to test whether cataloging public T cell receptors could reveal signatures of past pathogen exposure. The study profiled the T cell repertoires of hundreds of subjects by immunosequencing and related them to cytomegalovirus serostatus. In addition to the first cohort of 666 subjects, a separate validation cohort of approximately 120 different subjects was used. High-throughput TCR immunosequencing, statistical association of individual TCRs with disease status, and machine learning were combined to predict cytomegalovirus infection status. To study patterns of TCR occurrence, a later analysis re-analyzed previously published TCR beta repertoires from 650 to 750 donors and added high-resolution HLA genotyping. Rather than using new phenotypic data, the later analysis identified candidate immune exposures from TCR beta sequences and from how often those sequences occurred across donors. An earlier analysis of roughly 580 of the donors used high-throughput TCR beta sequencing to judge whether each TCR beta V gene segment behaved as functional or pseudogenic. Donor age, sex, ethnicity and CMV serostatus were collected together with the repertoire data. Genome-wide SNP genotypes for about 65% of the 666 donors were used in a later genetic analysis, which treated that subset as a discovery cohort. All discovery cohort repertoires had been generated using a single sequencing platform. Class I and class II HLA loci were covered by the typing at four-digit resolution. Typing coverage differed by locus: A, B, C, DRB1 and DQB1 were typed in roughly 620-630 donors, DQA1 in 500 to 550, DPA1 in 600 to 610, and DPB1 in 472. About 5 DR-DQ haplotypes were handled as single units for association and clustering, since linkage in the cohort was strong. Among about 410 genotyped donors of the cohort, an average of roughly 230,000 unique TCR beta nucleotide sequences was sequenced per donor, of which 15% to 20% were non-productive. Study-wide findings and limitations: According to a later analysis, parvovirus B19, influenza, CMV and Epstein-Barr virus appeared linked to several top co-occurrence clusters. According to a later analysis, most CMV-associated TCR beta chains appeared to be HLA-restricted, and the HLA associations seemed to be driven largely by CMV exposure. A later genetic analysis associated a missense DCLRE1C variant with V-gene and J-gene trimming of TCR beta chains, and an independent cohort replicated the association. In a later analysis, HLA-associated TCR beta chains showed more clonal expansion and lower generation probabilities than non-associated chains that were equally common. Because counts were too low, 15 to 20 rarely observed V segments, including chromosome 9 orphons, were excluded from the earlier analysis of roughly 580 of the donors. Because HLA typing was unavailable for some donors at each locus, only the typed subset was used in association tests. An earlier analysis of approximately 530 of the donors showed that most TCR beta V segments appeared in productive rearrangements either about 87% or about 30% of the time, which broadly matched IMGT annotations. When HLA alleles, especially DR and DQ, strongly co-occurred, attributing TCR associations to individual alleles was difficult. It was suggested by the authors that the approach could potentially be generalized to other disease states and immunological phenotypes. Compared with the roughly 670-donor mean, donors in an Asian-associated ancestry cluster had fewer N-insertions in productive TCRs, according to a later genetic analysis. A later analysis found that TCR association rates varied across HLA loci, with DRB1 alleles showing the most associated TCRs and HLA-C alleles the fewest. Only TCR beta chains were sequenced in this cohort, and the absence of alpha or paired-chain data limited detectable features. The classifier was reported to diagnose cytomegalovirus status with high specificity and sensitivity in both the original cohort and the validation cohort. The 87-base-pair reads could not distinguish some IMGT-functional V segments, including TRBV6-2 and TRBV6-3, so those segments were excluded. Correlated functional status among segregating V segments might be attributable to linkage disequilibrium, but an unknown experimental factor could not be ruled out. A further reported finding was that TCR beta sequences accurately predicted the HLA-A and HLA-B alleles for most subjects in the first cohort. In a later analysis, some 18,000 TCR beta sequences were associated with specific HLA alleles at a false discovery rate of 0.05. The study gave a list of more than 150 TCR beta chains associated with cytomegalovirus. A cluster of highly shared sequence variants was judged likely to be a technical artifact of the sequencing pipeline. The presence/absence analyses assumed that sequencing depth was roughly uniform across donors, and that assumption may not be true. The only immune exposure information available for the cohort was CMV serostatus. Across donors, most TCR sequences were observed very rarely, whereas some public TCRs were present in many individuals. In vitro tests confirmed that three of the cytomegalovirus-associated TCR beta chains recognize cytomegalovirus antigens.

The library was built by means of the immunoSEQ multiplex PCR assay. For the multiplex PCR, a mixture combining 60 forward primers for TCR Vbeta segments and 13 reverse primers for TCR Jbeta segments was used. The CDR3 region of rearranged TCR beta genes was amplified from genomic DNA by a multiplex PCR assay. Amplified TCR beta libraries were sequenced as 87-base-pair reads on the Illumina HiSeq System. The original pipeline was this. A later analysis tallied around 82 million unique TCR beta chains across the 700 or so repertoires, and around 12 million of those chains were shared by two or more donors. Raw reads were error-corrected and collapsed into unique sequences by a nearest-neighbor algorithm in which closely related sequences were merged to remove PCR and sequencing errors. To assign V, D and J gene segments, CDR3 sequences were aligned to IMGT reference sequences. For a sequence to be retained, at least a six-nucleotide match to both a V gene segment and a J gene segment was required. Rearrangements were classified as productive when the CDR3 lacked stop codons and remained in frame with V and J, and all other rearrangements were classified as non-productive. CDR3 was defined by IMGT convention, running from the second conserved V-encoded cysteine to the conserved J-encoded phenylalanine. The earlier analysis of about 590 of the donors excluded sequences that lacked an unambiguous match to a single V gene segment. In an earlier analysis of 587 of the donors, a V segment was called functional when productive rearrangements were above 56.7%, and segregating when the standard deviation between donors exceeded 5%. A statistical classification framework was developed to diagnose cytomegalovirus status using the catalog of TCR beta chain sequences. In a later analysis, TCR nucleotide sequences were compared against IMGT/GENE-DB human TR gene sequences so that V and J genes could be assigned. In a later analysis, CDR3 sequences and most-parsimonious VDJ recombination scenarios were assigned using the TCRdist pipeline. A later analysis defined each TCR beta chain by its CDR3 amino acid sequence plus V-gene family, and excluded reads lacking a unique V-gene family. To address suspected cross-contamination and a sequencing artifact, a later analysis removed under 600 highly shared, low-generation-probability nucleotide sequences. In a later analysis, a clonal expansion index was calculated for each public chain from normalized within-repertoire ranks of inferred template counts. In a later analysis, generation probabilities were computed with a VDJ recombination model fitted to out-of-frame rearrangements, and the resulting probabilities were checked against IGoR. In a later analysis, hypergeometric tests were used to score TCR-TCR, TCR-HLA and TCR-CMV co-occurrence, with a repertoire-size bias correction applied to TCR pairs. A later analysis estimated false discovery rates by permuting HLA or CMV assignments 20 times. In a later analysis, co-occurring TCRs were grouped using DBSCAN, with TCRdist sequence similarity added in when clustering inside HLA-allele-positive subsets. For co-occurrence clustering, repertoires with fewer than 30,000 or more than 120,000 public chains were excluded, along with a handful of repertoires with anomalous nucleotide sharing. The table comes from immuneACCESS by way of TCRdb, which keeps in-frame sequences with V and J called. Part of the clones is missing from these tables; in studies checked, under half for an unresolved V gene and the rest for unknown reasons. The D gene and trimming were derived from the DNA, and the V and J assignments and clone size from that table. The sample has 110,000 to 150,000 clones on record, 65% to 85% of them singletons. The biggest ten clones account for less than 5% of the sample.

The cohort consisted of 650 to 700 healthy bone marrow donors. Cohort members were all nominally healthy when sampled, although unrecorded immune exposures were likely present. The donor was CMV seronegative and was included in the group of several hundred seronegative cohort members. A peripheral blood sample was provided by each donor, and peripheral blood mononuclear cells were used for TCR beta sequencing. Genomic DNA was extracted from the blood cell samples with the Qiagen DNeasy Blood Extraction Kit. CDR1 is given as MNHEY and CDR2 as SVGAGI, both from the germline V gene. For this chain, trimming is 7 bases at the V end and 7 bases at the J end, and the number of junction bases without a gene match is 7. The CDR3 covers 14 residues, taking in both the cysteine and the phenylalanine. Of the read, only the CDR3 DNA is kept; its 42 bases are in frame from base 1. As to this clone: What antigen it recognizes has not been identified. No base quality values were provided; no much bigger clone lies one nucleotide off.

The sequencing input was PBMCs. The V and J genes are TRBV6-5 and TRBJ1-6, with 7 bases aligning to TRBD1. The source is a male donor in good health and CMV-seronegative. The CDR3 amino acid sequence is: CASIKTGTNSPLHF. In nucleotides, the sequence is TGTGCCAGCATCAAGACAGGGACCAATTCACCCCTCCACTTT.